The clone carrying this TCR beta chain occurred many times. Its antigen is unidentified. Bone marrow was sampled from every patient at the time of active disease. Molecular barcoded adaptors covering alpha/delta and beta/gamma chains were used on about 390 ng RNA. Via MiXCR, TCRdb re-called the reads, giving one row per CDR3 protein. Among tens of thousands of distinct CDR3 sequences listed, around an eighth were seen once. The entry originates in a study of read filtering for tumor transcriptome and immune sequencing. Study-wide context: Patients were approximately 17 male and about 14 female, mean age approximately 70 years, range about 47 to 80.

Germline V CDR1 and CDR2: SGHRS, YFSETQ. V lost 4 bases to trimming and J lost 3 bases; unmatched junction nucleotides: 11. The CDR3 runs to 18 residues. Notes on the study in general: Correlation between methods rose after single-read clonotypes were removed.

The sample taken for sequencing was a population of CD138-negative cells sorted from bone marrow. This sequence was found in a donor at least 40 years old with multiple myeloma. The V call is TRBV5-1, the J call TRBJ2-3, with TRBD2 identical over 13 bases. The CDR3 DNA follows: TGCGCCAGCAGCCCAATTCGGACTAGCGGGAGAGGTACAGATACGCAGTATTTT. This sequence encodes CASSPIRTSGRGTDTQYF.